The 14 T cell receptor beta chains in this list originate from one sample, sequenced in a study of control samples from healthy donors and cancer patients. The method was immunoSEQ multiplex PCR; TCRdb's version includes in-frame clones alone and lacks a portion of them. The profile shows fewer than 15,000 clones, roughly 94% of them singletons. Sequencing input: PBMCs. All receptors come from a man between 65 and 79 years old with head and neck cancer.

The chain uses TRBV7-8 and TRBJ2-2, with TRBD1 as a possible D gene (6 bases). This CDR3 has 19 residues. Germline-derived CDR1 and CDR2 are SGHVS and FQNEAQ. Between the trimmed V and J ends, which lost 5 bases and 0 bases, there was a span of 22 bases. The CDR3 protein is CASSPRQHRAQSNTGELFF. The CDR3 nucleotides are TGTGCCAGCAGCCCACGACAACACAGGGCCCAGTCGAACACCGGGGAGCTGTTTTTT.

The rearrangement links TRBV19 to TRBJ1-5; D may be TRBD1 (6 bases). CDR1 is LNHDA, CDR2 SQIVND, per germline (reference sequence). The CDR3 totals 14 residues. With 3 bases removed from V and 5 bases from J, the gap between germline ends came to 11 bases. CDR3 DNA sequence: TGTGCCAGTAGTATCCAAGGGGGGTATCAGCCCCAGCATTTT. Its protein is CASSIQGGYQPQHF.

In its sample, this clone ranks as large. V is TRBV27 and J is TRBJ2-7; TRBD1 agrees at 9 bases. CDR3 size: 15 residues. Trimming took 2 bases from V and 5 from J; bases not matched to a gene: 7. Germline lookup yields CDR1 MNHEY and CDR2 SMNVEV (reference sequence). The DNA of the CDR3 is TGTGCCAGCAGTTTAGGGACAGGGCCGTCCCACGAGCAGTACTTC. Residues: CASSLGTGPSHEQYF.

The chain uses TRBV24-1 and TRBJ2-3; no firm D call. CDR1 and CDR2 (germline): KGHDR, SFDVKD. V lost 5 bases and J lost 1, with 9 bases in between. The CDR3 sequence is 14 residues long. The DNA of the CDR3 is TGTGCCACCAGTGGTTCAGAGGGCACAGATACGCAGTATTTT. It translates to CATSGSEGTDTQYF.

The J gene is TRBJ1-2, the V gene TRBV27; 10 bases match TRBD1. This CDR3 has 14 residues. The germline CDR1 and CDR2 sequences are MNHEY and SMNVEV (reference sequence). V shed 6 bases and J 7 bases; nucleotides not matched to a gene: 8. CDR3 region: CASRSTGGAFGYTF. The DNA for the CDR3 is TGTGCCAGCAGGTCGACAGGGGGCGCTTTTGGCTACACCTTC.

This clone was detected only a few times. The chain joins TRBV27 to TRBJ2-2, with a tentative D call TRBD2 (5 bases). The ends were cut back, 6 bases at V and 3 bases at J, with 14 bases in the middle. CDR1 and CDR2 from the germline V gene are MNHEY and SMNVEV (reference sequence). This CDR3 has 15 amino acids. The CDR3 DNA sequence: TGTGCCAGCAGATTGCTCGGGCGGGACACCGGGGAGCTGTTTTTT. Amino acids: CASRLLGRDTGELFF.

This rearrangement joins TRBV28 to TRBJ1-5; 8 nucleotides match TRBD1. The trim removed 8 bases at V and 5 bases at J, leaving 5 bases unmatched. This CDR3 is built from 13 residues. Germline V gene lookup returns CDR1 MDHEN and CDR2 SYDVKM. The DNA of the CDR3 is TGTGCCAGCCTGGGACAGGCCTATCAGCCCCAGCATTTT. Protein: CASLGQAYQPQHF. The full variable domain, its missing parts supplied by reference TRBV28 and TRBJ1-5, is DVKVTQSSRYLVKRTGEKVFLECVQDMDHENMFWYRQDPGLGLRLIYFSYDVKMKEKGDIPEGYSVSREKKERFSLILESASTNQTSMYLCASLGQAYQPQHFGDGTRLSIL.

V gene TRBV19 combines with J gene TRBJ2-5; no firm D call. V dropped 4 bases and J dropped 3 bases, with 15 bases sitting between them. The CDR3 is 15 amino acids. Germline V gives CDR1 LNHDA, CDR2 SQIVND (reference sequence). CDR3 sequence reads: CASSRGLGREETQYF. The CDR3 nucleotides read TGTGCCAGTAGTAGGGGTCTTGGACGGGAAGAGACCCAGTACTTC.

CDR3 sequence: CASSPMWGMNTGELFF. The DNA for the CDR3 is TGTGCCAGCTCACCAATGTGGGGCATGAACACCGGGGAGCTGTTTTTT. J is TRBJ2-2 and V is TRBV18, with D perhaps TRBD1 (5 bases). There are 16 residues in the CDR3. CDR1 and CDR2 from the germline V gene are KGHSH and LQKENI. Trimming removed 2 bases at V and 1 base at J, with 11 bases between.

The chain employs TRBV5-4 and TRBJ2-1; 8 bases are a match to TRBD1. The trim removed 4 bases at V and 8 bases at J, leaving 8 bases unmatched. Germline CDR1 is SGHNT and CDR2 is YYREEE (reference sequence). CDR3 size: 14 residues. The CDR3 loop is CASSRGQEIYEQFF. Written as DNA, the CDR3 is TGTGCCAGCAGCCGGGGACAGGAGATTTATGAGCAGTTCTTC. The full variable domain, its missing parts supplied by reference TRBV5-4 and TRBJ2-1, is ETGVTQSPTHLIKTRGQQVTLRCSSQSGHNTVSWYQQALGQGPQFIFQYYREEENGRGNFPPRFSGLQFPNYSSELNVNALELDDSALYLCASSRGQEIYEQFFGPGTRLTVL.

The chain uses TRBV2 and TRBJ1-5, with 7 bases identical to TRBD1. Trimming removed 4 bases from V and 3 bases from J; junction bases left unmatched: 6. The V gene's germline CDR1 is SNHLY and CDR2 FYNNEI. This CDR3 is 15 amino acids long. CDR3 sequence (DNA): TGTGCCAGCAGTGCAGGGGGGGAGGTCAATCAGCCCCAGCATTTT. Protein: CASSAGGEVNQPQHF.

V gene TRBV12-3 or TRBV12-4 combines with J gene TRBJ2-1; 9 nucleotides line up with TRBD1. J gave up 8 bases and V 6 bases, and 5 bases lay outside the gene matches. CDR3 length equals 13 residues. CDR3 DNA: TGTGCCAGCAGGCGACAGGGGGTTGATGAGCAGTTCTTC. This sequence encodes CASRRQGVDEQFF.

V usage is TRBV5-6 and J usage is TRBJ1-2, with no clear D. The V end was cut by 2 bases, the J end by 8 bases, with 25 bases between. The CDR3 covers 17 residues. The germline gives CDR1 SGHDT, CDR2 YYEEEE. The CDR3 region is CASSFSYGRRVGRGYTF. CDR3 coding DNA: TGTGCCAGCAGCTTTTCATATGGGCGGAGGGTAGGGCGCGGCTACACCTTC. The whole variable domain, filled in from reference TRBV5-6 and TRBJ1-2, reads DAGVTQSPTHLIKTRGQQVTLRCSPKSGHDTVSWYQQALGQGPQFIFQYYEEEERQRGNFPDRFSGHQFPNYSSELNVNALLLGDSALYLCASSFSYGRRVGRGYTFGSGTRLTVV.

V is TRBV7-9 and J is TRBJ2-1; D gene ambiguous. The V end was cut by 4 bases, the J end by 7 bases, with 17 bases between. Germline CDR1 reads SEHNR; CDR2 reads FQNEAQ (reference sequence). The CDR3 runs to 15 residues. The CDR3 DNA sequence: TGTGCCAGCAGCTCTCTTTACTCCGGTGGGAATGAGCAGTTCTTC. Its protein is CASSSLYSGGNEQFF.